Shown below are 22 T cell receptor beta chains from a single sample sequenced in a study of response to subunit inactivated influenza vaccine. TCRdb used MiXCR to reprocess the RT-PCR reads, holding one entry per CDR3 protein. This sample has roughly 780,000 distinct CDR3 sequences, with 18% found just once. The specimen was PBMCs from blood, collected about 5 days after vaccination. The receptors were sampled from a man aged 45-65 years who received an inactivated influenza vaccine.

This clonotype was counted between two and nine times. The genes are TRBV10-3 and TRBJ2-7, with TRBD2 identical over 10 bases. CDR3 length: 15 residues. From germline, CDR1 is ENHRY and CDR2 SYGVKD. V shed 6 bases and J 1 base; nucleotides not matched to a gene: 6. The CDR3 here is CAIRYQTSGSYEQYF. The DNA of the CDR3 is TGTGCCATCAGATATCAGACTAGCGGGTCCTACGAGCAGTACTTC.

This clonotype turned up a few times. The CDR3 coding sequence is TGTGCCAGCAGCTTAGATCTGGGGGGATCGGAAAAACTGTTTTTT. Protein: CASSLDLGGSEKLFF. The genes are TRBV11-2 and TRBJ1-4; possible D gene TRBD1, 5 bases. This CDR3 has 15 amino acids. V gave up 0 bases and J gave up 8 bases, with 13 bases separating them. CDR1 and CDR2 from the germline V gene are SGHAT and FQNNGV. The entire variable domain, with the rest obtained from reference TRBV11-2 and TRBJ1-4, is as follows: EAGVAQSPRYKIIEKRQSVAFWCNPISGHATLYWYQQILGQGPKLLIQFQNNGVVDDSQLPKDRFSAERLKGVDSTLKIQPAKLEDSAVYLCASSLDLGGSEKLFFGSGTQLSVL.

This chain joins TRBV19 and TRBJ1-3, with TRBD1 matching 7 bases. CDR3 length equals 14 residues. Germline-derived CDR1 and CDR2 are LNHDA and SQIVND (reference sequence). J lost 2 bases, V lost 8 bases, and 6 bases had no gene match. In DNA form, the CDR3 reads TGTGCCAGTCATTCCGGGACAGCTGGAAACACCATATATTTT. Its protein is CASHSGTAGNTIYF.

The chain has TRBV4-3 and TRBJ1-3; tentatively, D is TRBD1 (6 bases). This CDR3 is 15 amino acids long. CDR1 and CDR2 from the germline V gene are LGHNA and YSLEER. The V end lost 4 bases, the J end lost 0 bases, and 10 bases lay between the germline ends. DNA of the CDR3: TGCGCCAGCAGCCGGACAGCGAGCTCTGGAAACACCATATATTTT. Amino acids: CASSRTASSGNTIYF.

The J gene is TRBJ2-7, the V gene TRBV6-5; D unclear. Germline V CDR1 and CDR2: MNHEY, SVGAGI. CDR3 size: 12 residues. V was pared by 2 bases and J by 4 bases, with 6 bases between. CDR3 in DNA: TGTGCCAGCAGTTACGACAAATACGAGCAGTACTTC. Translation: CASSYDKYEQYF.

The gene calls are TRBV30 and TRBJ2-2, with TRBD1 as a possible D gene (5 bases). Trimming removed 0 bases at V and 7 bases at J, with 9 bases between. CDR3 length: 13 residues. The germline gives CDR1 GTSNPN, CDR2 SVGIG (reference sequence). CDR3 DNA sequence: TGTGCCTGGAGTGTACCAGGGCACGGGGAGCTGTTTTTT. Translating gives CAWSVPGHGELFF.

In its sample, this clonotype was seen a few times. The J gene is TRBJ1-6, the V gene TRBV20-1, with TRBD1 as a possible D gene (5 bases). V lost 3 bases and J 0 bases, leaving 12 bases between the germline ends. The CDR3 is 16 amino acids. CDR1 and CDR2 from the germline V gene are DFQATT and SNEGSKA (reference sequence). The CDR3 bases are TGCAGTGCTAGGGAGACAGCGAGCTCCTATAATTCACCCCTCCACTTT. This codes for CSARETASSYNSPLHF.

The chain joins TRBV27 to TRBJ2-2, with 9 nucleotides matching TRBD2. The CDR3 is 18 amino acids. Germline assignment: CDR1 MNHEY and CDR2 SMNVEV (reference sequence). V lost 2 bases to trimming and J lost 3 bases; unmatched junction nucleotides: 10. The CDR3: CASSLLAGGPFDTGELFF. The CDR3 DNA is TGTGCCAGCAGTTTACTCGCGGGGGGGCCGTTTGACACCGGGGAGCTGTTTTTT.

The chain combines TRBV20-1 with TRBJ2-2; D may match TRBD1 or TRBD2 (6 bases each). Deletions cut 5 bases from V and 1 base from J, with 14 bases between. Germline assignment: CDR1 DFQATT and CDR2 SNEGSKA (reference sequence). The CDR3 loop spans 15 amino acids. In DNA, the CDR3 is TGCAGTGCTCACCGGGGGCGGGAGAACACCGGGGAGCTGTTTTTT. Encoded protein: CSAHRGRENTGELFF.

The V call is TRBV20-1, the J call TRBJ2-5; 8 positions agree with TRBD2. This CDR3 has 16 residues. Germline values: CDR1 DFQATT, CDR2 SNEGSKA (reference sequence). The junction had 14 bases not matched to a gene; V was cut back by 3 bases and J by 5 bases. CDR3 nucleotides: TGCAGTGCTAGGGTTAGCGGGGTGCCGGCGAGGGAGACCCAGTACTTC. Its translation: CSARVSGVPARETQYF.

There are a few counts of this clonotype. The V and J genes are TRBV12-3 or TRBV12-4 and TRBJ1-1, with 11 bases identical to TRBD1. With 8 bases clipped from V and 4 bases from J, the junction kept 9 bases outside the gene matches. The CDR3 extends over 15 amino acids. CDR3 bases: TGTGCCAGCGGATGGGGGGACAGGGGGTTCACTGAAGCTTTCTTT. It translates to CASGWGDRGFTEAFF.

This rearrangement joins TRBV4-2 to TRBJ2-7, with D perhaps matching TRBD1 (6 bases). The germline V and J ends were trimmed by 3 bases and 1 base, with 16 bases remaining between them. This CDR3 has 16 residues. The germline gives CDR1 LGHNA, CDR2 YNFKEQ. In nucleotides, the CDR3 is TGTGCCAGCAGCCAGATAGGAGCAGGGGTTTCCTACGAGCAGTACTTC. Translation: CASSQIGAGVSYEQYF.

This clonotype appeared a few times. The V gene is TRBV12-3 or TRBV12-4, the J gene TRBJ2-7; D is possibly TRBD1 (5 bases). The V and J ends lost 2 bases and 7 bases respectively, with 18 bases between them. This CDR3 comprises 15 residues. CDR3 coding DNA: TGTGCCAGCAGTTTAATCAGGGATGTTTTGTGGGAGCAGTACTTC. Protein product: CASSLIRDVLWEQYF.

V is TRBV5-1 and J is TRBJ1-2, with D perhaps TRBD1 (6 bases). CDR1 and CDR2 from the germline V gene are SGHRS and YFSETQ. The CDR3 sequence is 13 residues long. Trimming took off 4 bases at V and 3 bases at J, with 10 bases between the two ends. In DNA, the CDR3 is TGCGCCAGCAGCGCAGGGGACTACTATGGCTACACCTTC. Its protein is CASSAGDYYGYTF.

The rearrangement joins TRBV10-3 to TRBJ1-2; D uncertain. The CDR3 spans 19 residues. The germline gives CDR1 ENHRY, CDR2 SYGVKD. Trimming shortened V by 0 bases and J by 0 bases, and 20 bases separated the two germline ends. CDR3 residues: CAISESTDPYFQTNYGYTF. The CDR3 DNA sequence: TGTGCCATCAGTGAGTCTACAGACCCTTATTTTCAAACTAACTATGGCTACACCTTC.

The CDR3 here is CAITDGVYEQYF. DNA of the CDR3: TGTGCCATCACAGATGGGGTCTACGAGCAGTACTTC. This chain uses TRBV10-3 with TRBJ2-7; D is undetermined. Germline values: CDR1 ENHRY, CDR2 SYGVKD. The CDR3 totals 12 residues. Trimming shortened V by 7 bases and J by 3 bases, and 10 bases separated the two germline ends.

This clonotype came up a few times. The V and J genes are TRBV12-3 or TRBV12-4 and TRBJ2-7, with 15 bases lining up with TRBD2. V lost 5 bases and J lost 5; bases outside the gene matches: 13. This CDR3 has 18 amino acids. The CDR3 sequence is CASSMGLAGGVVRDEQYF. CDR3 DNA: TGTGCCAGCAGTATGGGACTAGCGGGAGGTGTCGTTAGGGACGAGCAGTACTTC.

The chain recombines TRBV24-1 with TRBJ1-2; no firm D call. The CDR3 totals 14 residues. Germline CDR1 is KGHDR and CDR2 is SFDVKD. The ends were cut back, 4 bases at V and 3 bases at J, with 11 bases in the middle. CDR3 in DNA: TGTGCCACCAGTGAACTTGACCAAGACTATGGCTACACCTTC. Amino acid sequence: CATSELDQDYGYTF.

This clonotype has more than one count but fewer than ten. The chain joins TRBV6-5 to TRBJ1-1; 7 bases match TRBD1. Germline trimming cut 2 bases from V and 0 bases from J; bases unmatched to any gene: 6. The CDR3 extends over 16 amino acids. Looked up from germline, CDR1 is MNHEY and CDR2 is SVGAGI. CDR3 region: CASSYPRQGLNTEAFF. The CDR3 DNA reads as TGTGCCAGCAGTTACCCCCGACAGGGACTGAACACTGAAGCTTTCTTT.

This clonotype was recorded a few times. CDR3 nucleotides: TGTGCCAGCAGCCCCCCTCATAGCGGGAGGGGGGACAATGAGCAGTTCTTC. It encodes CASSPPHSGRGDNEQFF. This chain uses TRBV9 with TRBJ2-1, with 11 bases lining up with TRBD2. Germline trimming cut 4 bases from V and 5 bases from J; bases unmatched to any gene: 11. Germline V lookup: CDR1 SGDLS, CDR2 YYNGEE. This CDR3 has 17 amino acids. Full variable domain (missing parts from reference TRBV9 and TRBJ2-1): DSGVTQTPKHLITATGQRVTLRCSPRSGDLSVYWYQQSLDQGLQFLIQYYNGEERAKGNILERFSAQQFPDLHSELNLSSLELGDSALYFCASSPPHSGRGDNEQFFGPGTRLTVL.

This clonotype has a handful of counts. The V and J genes are TRBV4-2 and TRBJ2-3; perhaps TRBD1 as D (5 bases). Germline CDR1 and CDR2: LGHNA and YNFKEQ. V was clipped by 0 bases and J by 8 bases, with 12 bases between them. The CDR3 has 14 residues. CDR3 amino acids: CASSQELVQGTQYF. CDR3 nucleotide sequence: TGTGCCAGCAGCCAAGAACTGGTGCAGGGTACGCAGTATTTT.

This clonotype was found a few times. The chain combines TRBV5-5 with TRBJ2-2, with 10 bases identical to TRBD1. Germline assignment: CDR1 SGHKS and CDR2 YYEKEE (reference sequence). The CDR3 covers 16 residues. V lost 3 bases and J lost 7; bases outside the gene matches: 9. The CDR3 DNA reads as TGTGCCAGCAGCTCGCACGGGACAGGGGAGGGCGGGGAGCTGTTTTTT. Translating gives CASSSHGTGEGGELFF.